The rows below give T cell receptor beta chains drawn from one sample of a study of beta chain features in type 1 diabetes. Data came from immunoSEQ multiplex PCR; TCRdb stores just in-frame clones and leaves some out. The table lists fewer than 350,000 clones, around a fifth of them singletons. Sequenced: naive CD4+ T cells from blood. These receptor sequences come from a woman aged 18-29 years in good health. CDR3s include the opening cysteine and the closing phenylalanine or tryptophan. The D gene is left open where the match is weak. The listing skips clone size in some rows; elsewhere it reads once, few, many or a size class.

CDR3: CAWSVLTFGAQYF
DNA: -
D: -
V: TRBV30
J: TRBJ2-3
size: few

CDR3: CASSSGVAGGPTTDTQYF
DNA: TGTGCCAGCAGCAGCGGGGTAGCGGGAGGGCCGACGACAGATACGCAGTATTTT
D: TRBD2
V: TRBV7-9
J: TRBJ2-3
size: -

CDR3: CASKDGRGANNEQFF
DNA: TGTGCCAGCAAGGACGGGCGGGGAGCCAACAATGAGCAGTTCTTC
D: -
V: TRBV2
J: TRBJ2-1
size: few

CDR3: CASSLATGGGDTEAFF
DNA: TGCGCCAGCAGCTTGGCGACAGGCGGTGGTGACACTGAAGCTTTCTTT
D: -
V: TRBV5-1
J: TRBJ1-1
size: -

CDR3: CASSLAAGDTEAFF
DNA: TGTGCCAGCAGCTTAGCGGCAGGGGACACTGAAGCTTTCTTT
D: -
V: TRBV7-8
J: TRBJ1-1
size: -

CDR3: CASSPRSGQGYEQYF
DNA: TGCGCCAGCAGCCCACGATCGGGACAGGGTTACGAGCAGTACTTC
D: TRBD1
V: TRBV5-1
J: TRBJ2-7
size: -

CDR3: CASSSLVGTGDNEQFF
DNA: TGCGCCAGCAGCTCTCTCGTCGGGACAGGGGACAATGAGCAGTTCTTC
D: TRBD1
V: TRBV5-1
J: TRBJ2-1
size: few

CDR3: CASSYTRGTYEQYF
DNA: TGTGCCAGCAGTTACACCAGGGGGACCTACGAGCAGTACTTC
D: TRBD1
V: TRBV6-5
J: TRBJ2-7
size: -

CDR3: CASSLARQGAQPTF
DNA: TGCGCCAGCAGCTTGGCTCGCCAGGGGGCCCAACCCACCTTC
D: TRBD1
V: TRBV5-1
J: TRBJ1-2
size: -

CDR3: CASSQSGTGPKQQFF
DNA: TGTGCCAGCAGCCAATCCGGGACAGGCCCTAAGCAGCAGTTCTTC
D: TRBD1
V: TRBV14
J: TRBJ2-1
size: -

CDR3: CASSLGPRGYTF
DNA: TGCGCCAGCAGCTTGGGGCCTAGGGGCTACACCTTC
D: -
V: TRBV5-1
J: TRBJ1-2
size: few

CDR3: CASSLARGGFSYNEQFF
DNA: TGTGCCAGCAGCTTGGCTAGAGGGGGCTTTTCCTACAATGAGCAGTTCTTC
D: TRBD1
V: TRBV5-4
J: TRBJ2-1
size: -

CDR3: CASSSGGRYAFF
DNA: TGTGCCAGCAGCTCAGGCGGGCGGTACGCTTTCTTT
D: -
V: TRBV7-2
J: TRBJ1-1
size: -

CDR3: CASSDGIGDGYTF
DNA: TGTGCCAGCAGCGACGGAATCGGGGATGGCTACACCTTC
D: -
V: TRBV9
J: TRBJ1-2
size: -

CDR3: CSSTGTVSHEAFF
DNA: TGCAGCTCCACAGGGACAGTTAGTCATGAAGCTTTCTTT
D: TRBD1
V: TRBV29-1
J: TRBJ1-1
size: -

CDR3: CASSRTGDQPQHF
DNA: TGTGCCAGCAGCCGTACAGGGGATCAGCCCCAGCATTTT
D: TRBD1
V: TRBV7-2
J: TRBJ1-5
size: few

CDR3: CASSQSVGETQYF
DNA: TGTGCCAGCAGCCAGAGCGTCGGGGAGACCCAGTACTTC
D: -
V: TRBV5-6
J: TRBJ2-5
size: -

CDR3: CATRSGGTDTQYF
DNA: TGTGCCACCCGTAGCGGGGGGACGGATACGCAGTATTTT
D: TRBD2
V: TRBV19
J: TRBJ2-3
size: -

CDR3: CASSSPLIAGVPHTQYF
DNA: TGCGCCAGCAGCTCACCTCTGATAGCGGGAGTCCCTCATACGCAGTATTTT
D: TRBD2
V: TRBV5-1
J: TRBJ2-3
size: few

CDR3: CASSLLGGWETQYF
DNA: TGTGCCAGCAGTTTATTGGGGGGGTGGGAGACCCAGTACTTC
D: TRBD2
V: TRBV27
J: TRBJ2-5
size: few

CDR3: CASSPKQDYEQYF
DNA: TGTGCCAGCTCACCAAAACAGGACTACGAGCAGTACTTC
D: -
V: TRBV18
J: TRBJ2-7
size: -

CDR3: CASSFTGGDTQYF
DNA: TGTGCCAGCAGCTTTACAGGGGGAGATACGCAGTATTTT
D: TRBD1
V: TRBV11-2
J: TRBJ2-3
size: -

CDR3: CASSPRRAGGNEKLFF
DNA: TGTGCCAGCTCACCAAGAAGGGCGGGAGGTAATGAAAAACTGTTTTTT
D: -
V: TRBV18
J: TRBJ1-4
size: -

CDR3: CASSRLAYEQYF
DNA: TGTGCCAGCAGCCGACTAGCTTACGAGCAGTACTTC
D: TRBD2
V: TRBV7-9
J: TRBJ2-7
size: -

CDR3: CASSVGNPPAATQYF
DNA: TGTGCCAGCAGCGTAGGGAACCCCCCGGCGGCGACCCAGTACTTC
D: -
V: TRBV9
J: TRBJ2-5
size: -

CDR3: CSVELGAGGPPYNEQFF
DNA: TGCAGCGTTGAACTGGGAGCGGGAGGGCCACCCTACAATGAGCAGTTCTTC
D: TRBD2
V: TRBV29-1
J: TRBJ2-1
size: few

CDR3: CASSLGSTGAHTEAFF
DNA: TGTGCCAGCTCACTTGGATCAACAGGGGCGCACACTGAAGCTTTCTTT
D: TRBD1
V: TRBV18
J: TRBJ1-1
size: few

CDR3: CAWSVRGLEAFF
DNA: TGTGCCTGGAGTGTAAGGGGGCTTGAAGCTTTCTTT
D: TRBD1
V: TRBV30
J: TRBJ1-1
size: once

CDR3: CAESGGPNTEAFF
DNA: TGTGCCGAGTCAGGGGGCCCGAACACTGAAGCTTTCTTT
D: TRBD1
V: TRBV10-3
J: TRBJ1-1
size: few

CDR3: CASGDSHNEKLFF
DNA: TGTGCCAGTGGGGACAGTCATAATGAAAAACTGTTTTTT
D: TRBD1
V: TRBV19
J: TRBJ1-4
size: few

CDR3: CASSPNRQAQETQYF
DNA: TGTGCCAGTAGTCCCAACCGACAGGCTCAAGAGACCCAGTACTTC
D: -
V: TRBV19
J: TRBJ2-5
size: -

CDR3: CASRAAGGSNEQFF
DNA: TGTGCCAGCAGGGCCGCGGGGGGCAGCAATGAGCAGTTCTTC
D: TRBD2
V: TRBV2
J: TRBJ2-1
size: few

CDR3: CASHPEVSYGYTF
DNA: TGTGCCAGCCACCCTGAGGTTTCCTATGGCTACACCTTC
D: -
V: TRBV2
J: TRBJ1-2
size: -

CDR3: CASSPLRGSVTGELFF
DNA: TGTGCCAGCAGCCCCCTCAGGGGGAGCGTCACCGGGGAGCTGTTTTTT
D: TRBD1
V: TRBV11-2
J: TRBJ2-2
size: once

CDR3: CASSLGNSGANVLTF
DNA: TGTGCCAGCAGCTTGGGCAACTCTGGGGCCAACGTCCTGACTTTC
D: -
V: TRBV7-2
J: TRBJ2-6
size: -

CDR3: CASSPSGQVGNQPQHF
DNA: TGTGCCAGCTCACCAAGTGGGCAGGTTGGCAATCAGCCCCAGCATTTT
D: -
V: TRBV18
J: TRBJ1-5
size: -

CDR3: CASSEVYSNQPQHF
DNA: TGTGCCAGCAGTGAAGTTTATAGCAATCAGCCCCAGCATTTT
D: -
V: TRBV25-1
J: TRBJ1-5
size: -

CDR3: CASSAAPGTLTYEQYF
DNA: TGTGCCAGCAGTGCCGCTCCCGGGACACTAACCTACGAGCAGTACTTC
D: -
V: TRBV6-1
J: TRBJ2-7
size: few

CDR3: CASSTGQANTEAFF
DNA: TGTGCCAGTAGTACGGGACAGGCAAACACTGAAGCTTTCTTT
D: TRBD1
V: TRBV19
J: TRBJ1-1
size: few

CDR3: CASSPFRGGQPQHF
DNA: TGTGCCAGCAGCCCCTTTCGGGGAGGTCAGCCCCAGCATTTT
D: -
V: TRBV28
J: TRBJ1-5
size: -

CDR3: CASSLVGGTGREGNEQYF
DNA: TGCGCCAGCAGCTTGGTGGGGGGGACAGGCCGCGAGGGAAACGAGCAGTACTTC
D: -
V: TRBV5-1
J: TRBJ2-7
size: few

CDR3: CASSSAGTQHF
DNA: TGTGCCAGTAGTTCTGCAGGAACCCAGCATTTT
D: -
V: TRBV19
J: TRBJ1-5
size: -

CDR3: CASGAGGTGRAFF
DNA: TGTGCTAGTGGTGCAGGTGGGACAGGGCGAGCTTTCTTT
D: TRBD1
V: TRBV12-5
J: TRBJ1-1
size: -

CDR3: CASSSSGRSEEQYF
DNA: TGTGCCAGCAGCTCCAGCGGGAGGTCCGAGGAGCAGTACTTC
D: TRBD2
V: TRBV9
J: TRBJ2-7
size: few

CDR3: CASSPLRNEQFF
DNA: TGTGCCAGTAGCCCGCTAAGAAATGAGCAGTTCTTC
D: -
V: TRBV19
J: TRBJ2-1
size: -

CDR3: CASSVGGRYGYTF
DNA: TGTGCCAGCAGTGTAGGAGGACGCTATGGCTACACCTTC
D: -
V: TRBV2
J: TRBJ1-2
size: -

CDR3: CASSQESRDQPQHF
DNA: TGTGCCAGCAGCCAAGAGTCCCGGGATCAGCCCCAGCATTTT
D: -
V: TRBV4-2
J: TRBJ1-5
size: -

CDR3: CASSPGSSYNEQFF
DNA: TGCGCCAGCAGCCCGGGGAGCTCCTACAATGAGCAGTTCTTC
D: -
V: TRBV5-1
J: TRBJ2-1
size: -

CDR3: CAWERDRFTEAFF
DNA: TGTGCCTGGGAAAGGGACAGATTTACTGAAGCTTTCTTT
D: TRBD1
V: TRBV30
J: TRBJ1-1
size: -

CDR3: CASSPQPLAGVADTQYF
DNA: TGTGCCAGCTCACCCCAGCCTCTAGCGGGAGTCGCAGATACGCAGTATTTT
D: TRBD2
V: TRBV18
J: TRBJ2-3
size: few

CDR3: CASSYSGAGEPQHF
DNA: TGTGCCAGCAGTTACTCGGGAGCTGGCGAGCCCCAGCATTTT
D: -
V: TRBV6-5
J: TRBJ1-5
size: few

CDR3: CAWSRGLTQPQHF
DNA: TGTGCCTGGAGTCGGGGTCTAACTCAGCCCCAGCATTTT
D: -
V: TRBV30
J: TRBJ1-5
size: -